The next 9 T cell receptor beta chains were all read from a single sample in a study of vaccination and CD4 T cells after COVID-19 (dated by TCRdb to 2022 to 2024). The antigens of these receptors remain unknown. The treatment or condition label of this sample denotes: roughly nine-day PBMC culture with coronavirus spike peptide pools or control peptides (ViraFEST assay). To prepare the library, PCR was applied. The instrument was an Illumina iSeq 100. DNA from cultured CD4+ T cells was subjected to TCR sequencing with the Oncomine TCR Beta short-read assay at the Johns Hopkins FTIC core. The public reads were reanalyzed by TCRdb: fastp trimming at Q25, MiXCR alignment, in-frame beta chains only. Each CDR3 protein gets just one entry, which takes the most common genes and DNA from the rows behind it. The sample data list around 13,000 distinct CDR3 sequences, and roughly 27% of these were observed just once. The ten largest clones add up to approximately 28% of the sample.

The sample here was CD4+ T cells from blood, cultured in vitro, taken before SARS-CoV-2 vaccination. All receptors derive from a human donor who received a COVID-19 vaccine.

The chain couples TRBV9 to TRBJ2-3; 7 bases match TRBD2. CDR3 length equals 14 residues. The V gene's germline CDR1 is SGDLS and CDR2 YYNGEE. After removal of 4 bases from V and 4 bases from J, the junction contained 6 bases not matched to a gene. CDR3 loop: CASSPRTSSDTQYF. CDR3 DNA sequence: TGTGCCAGCAGCCCCCGGACTAGTTCAGATACGCAGTATTTT.

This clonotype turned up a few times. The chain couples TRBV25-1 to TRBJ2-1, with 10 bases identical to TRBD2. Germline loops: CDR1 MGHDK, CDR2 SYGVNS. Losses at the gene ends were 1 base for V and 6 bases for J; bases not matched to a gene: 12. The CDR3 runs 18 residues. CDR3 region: CASSEWPRASGGANEQFF. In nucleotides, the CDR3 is TGTGCCAGCAGTGAATGGCCCCGGGCGAGCGGGGGGGCCAATGAGCAGTTCTTC.

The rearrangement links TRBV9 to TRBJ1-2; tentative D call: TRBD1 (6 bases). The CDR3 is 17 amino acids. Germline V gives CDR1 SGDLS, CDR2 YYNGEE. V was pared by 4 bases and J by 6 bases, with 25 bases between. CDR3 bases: TGTGCCAGCAGCCCCCCGGGACACCACGCACTTATCCATGGCTACACCTTC. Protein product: CASSPPGHHALIHGYTF.

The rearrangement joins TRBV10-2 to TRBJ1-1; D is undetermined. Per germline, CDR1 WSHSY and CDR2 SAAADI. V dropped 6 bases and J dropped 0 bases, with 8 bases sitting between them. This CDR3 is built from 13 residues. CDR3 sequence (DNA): TGCGCCAGCAGGGAACGGCTGAACACTGAAGCTTTCTTT. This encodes CASRERLNTEAFF.

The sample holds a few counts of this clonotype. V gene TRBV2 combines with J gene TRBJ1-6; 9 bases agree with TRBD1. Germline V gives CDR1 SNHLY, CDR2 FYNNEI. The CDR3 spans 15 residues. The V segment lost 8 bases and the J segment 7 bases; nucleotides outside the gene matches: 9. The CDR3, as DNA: TGTGCCAGCGAGGGTCTAGGACAGGGGAATTCACCCCTCCACTTT. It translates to CASEGLGQGNSPLHF.

CDR3 in DNA: TGCAGCGTAGGGACTAGCGGGGGGGCCTTAAGGCAGTTCTTC. It encodes CSVGTSGGALRQFF. The chain has TRBV29-1 and TRBJ2-1, with 16 bases aligning to TRBD2. This CDR3 has 14 residues. Germline values: CDR1 SQVTM, CDR2 ANQGSEA. V trimming: 6 bases; J trimming: 12 bases; junction bases outside the gene matches: 8.

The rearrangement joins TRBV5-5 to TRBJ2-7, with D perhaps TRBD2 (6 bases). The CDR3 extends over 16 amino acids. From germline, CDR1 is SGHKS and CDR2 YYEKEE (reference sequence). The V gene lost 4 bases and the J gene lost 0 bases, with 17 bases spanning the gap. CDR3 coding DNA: TGTGCCAGCAGCCCCACCGTCGGGAGATTCTCCTACGAGCAGTACTTC. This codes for CASSPTVGRFSYEQYF.

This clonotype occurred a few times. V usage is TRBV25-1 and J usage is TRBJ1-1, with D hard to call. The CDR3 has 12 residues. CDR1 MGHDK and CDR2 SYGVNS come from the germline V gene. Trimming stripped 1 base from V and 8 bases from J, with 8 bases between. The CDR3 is CASSELPPEAFF. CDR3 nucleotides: TGTGCCAGCAGTGAATTACCCCCCGAAGCTTTCTTT.

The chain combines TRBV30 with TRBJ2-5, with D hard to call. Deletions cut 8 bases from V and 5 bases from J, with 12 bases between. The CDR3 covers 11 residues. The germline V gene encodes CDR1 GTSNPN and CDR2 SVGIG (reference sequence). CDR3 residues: CARWAGETQYF. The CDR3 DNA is TGTGCCCGCTGGGCCGGTGAGACCCAGTACTTC.